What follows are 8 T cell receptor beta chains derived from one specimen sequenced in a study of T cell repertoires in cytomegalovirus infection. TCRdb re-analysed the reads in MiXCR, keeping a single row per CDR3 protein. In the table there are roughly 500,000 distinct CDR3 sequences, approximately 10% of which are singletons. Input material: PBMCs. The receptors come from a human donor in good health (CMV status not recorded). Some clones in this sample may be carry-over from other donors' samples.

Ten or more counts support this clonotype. The CDR3, as DNA: TGTGCCAGCAGCTTAGTTAGCATTGCAACTAATGAAAAACTGTTTTTT. It translates to CASSLVSIATNEKLFF. V is TRBV7-8 and J is TRBJ1-4; D remains ambiguous. Germline V gene lookup returns CDR1 SGHVS and CDR2 FQNEAQ. Trimming pared 1 base from V and 0 bases from J, leaving 9 bases between. This CDR3 is built from 16 residues.

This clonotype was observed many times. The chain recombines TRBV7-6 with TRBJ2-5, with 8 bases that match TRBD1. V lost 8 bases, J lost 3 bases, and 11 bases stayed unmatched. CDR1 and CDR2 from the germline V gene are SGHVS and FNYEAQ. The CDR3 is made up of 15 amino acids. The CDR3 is CASSQGALRKETQYF. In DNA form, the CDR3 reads TGTGCCAGCTCCCAGGGGGCGCTTCGGAAAGAGACCCAGTACTTC. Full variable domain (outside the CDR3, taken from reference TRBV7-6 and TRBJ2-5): GAGVSQSPRYKVTKRGQDVALRCDPISGHVSLYWYRQALGQGPEFLTYFNYEAQQDKSGLPNDRFSAERPEGSISTLTIQRTEQRDSAMYRCASSQGALRKETQYFGPGTRLLVL.

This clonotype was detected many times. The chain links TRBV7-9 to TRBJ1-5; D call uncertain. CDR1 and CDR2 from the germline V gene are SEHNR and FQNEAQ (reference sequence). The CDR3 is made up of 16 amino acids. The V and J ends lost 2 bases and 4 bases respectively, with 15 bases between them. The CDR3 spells CASSLYGGRVNQPQHF. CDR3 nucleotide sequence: TGTGCCAGCAGCTTATACGGCGGAAGGGTTAATCAGCCCCAGCATTTT. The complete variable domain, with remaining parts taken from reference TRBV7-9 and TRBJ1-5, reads DTGVSQNPRHKITKRGQNVTFRCDPISEHNRLYWYRQTLGQGPEFLTYFQNEAQLEKSRLLSDRFSAERPKGSFSTLEIQRTEQGDSAMYLCASSLYGGRVNQPQHFGDGTRLSIL.

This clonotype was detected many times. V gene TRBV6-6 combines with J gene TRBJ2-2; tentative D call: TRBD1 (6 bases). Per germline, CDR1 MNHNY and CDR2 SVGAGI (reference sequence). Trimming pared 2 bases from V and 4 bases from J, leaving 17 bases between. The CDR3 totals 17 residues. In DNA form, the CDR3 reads TGTGCCAGCAGTTACACTAGACAGGCTTCGGGCACCGGGGAGCTGTTTTTT. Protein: CASSYTRQASGTGELFF.

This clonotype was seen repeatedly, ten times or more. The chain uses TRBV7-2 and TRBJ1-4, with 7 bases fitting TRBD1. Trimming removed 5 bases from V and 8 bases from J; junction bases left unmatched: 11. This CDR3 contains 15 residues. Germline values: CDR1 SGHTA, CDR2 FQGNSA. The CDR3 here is CASSPRQGEAEKLFF. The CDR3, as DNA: TGTGCCAGCAGCCCCCGACAGGGAGAGGCGGAAAAACTGTTTTTT.

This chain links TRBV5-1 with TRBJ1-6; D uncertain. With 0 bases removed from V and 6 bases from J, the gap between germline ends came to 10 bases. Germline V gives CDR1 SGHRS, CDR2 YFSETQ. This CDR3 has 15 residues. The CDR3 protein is CASSLGGFLNSPLHF. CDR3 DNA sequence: TGCGCCAGCAGCTTGGGAGGCTTCCTTAATTCACCCCTCCACTTT. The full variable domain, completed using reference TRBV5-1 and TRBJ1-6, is KAGVTQTPRYLIKTRGQQVTLSCSPISGHRSVSWYQQTPGQGLQFLFEYFSETQRNKGNFPGRFSGRQFSNSRSEMNVSTLELGDSALYLCASSLGGFLNSPLHFGNGTRLTVT.

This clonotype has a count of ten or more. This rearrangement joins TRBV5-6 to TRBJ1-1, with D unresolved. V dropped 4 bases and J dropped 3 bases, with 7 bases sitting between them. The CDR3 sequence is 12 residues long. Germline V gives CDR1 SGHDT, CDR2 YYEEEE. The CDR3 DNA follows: TGTGCCAGCAGCGTCCAGGACACTGAAGCTTTCTTT. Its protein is CASSVQDTEAFF.

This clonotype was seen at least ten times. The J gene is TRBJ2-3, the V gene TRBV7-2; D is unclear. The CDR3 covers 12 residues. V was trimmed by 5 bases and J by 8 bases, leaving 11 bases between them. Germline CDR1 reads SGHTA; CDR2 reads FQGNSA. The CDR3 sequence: CASSTTMATQYF. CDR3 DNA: TGTGCCAGCAGCACCACTATGGCTACGCAGTATTTT.